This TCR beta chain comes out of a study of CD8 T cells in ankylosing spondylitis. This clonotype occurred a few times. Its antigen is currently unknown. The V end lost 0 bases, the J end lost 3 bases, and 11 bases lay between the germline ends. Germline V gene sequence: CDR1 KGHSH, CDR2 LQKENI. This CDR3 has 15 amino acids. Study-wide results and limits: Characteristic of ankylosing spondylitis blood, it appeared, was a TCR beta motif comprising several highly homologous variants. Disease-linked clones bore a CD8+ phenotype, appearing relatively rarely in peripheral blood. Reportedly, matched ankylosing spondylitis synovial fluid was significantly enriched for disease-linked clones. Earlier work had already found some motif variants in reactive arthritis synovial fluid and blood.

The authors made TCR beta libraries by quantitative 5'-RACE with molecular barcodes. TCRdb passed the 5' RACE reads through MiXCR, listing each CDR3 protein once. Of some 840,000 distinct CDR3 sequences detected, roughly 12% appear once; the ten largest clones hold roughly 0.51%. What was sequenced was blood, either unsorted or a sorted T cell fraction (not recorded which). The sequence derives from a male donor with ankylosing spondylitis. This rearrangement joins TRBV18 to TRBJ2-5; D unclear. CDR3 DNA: TGTGCCAGCTCACCACCGGCGGTATCCGAAGAGACCCAGTACTTC. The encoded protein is CASSPPAVSEETQYF.